These 15 T cell receptor beta chains came from one sample sequenced in a study of shared clonotypes between healthy human individuals. CD45RO-negative CD8 cells positively selected for CCR7 made up the naive population, which excluded terminally differentiated effector memory CD45RA+ cells. The method was immunoSEQ multiplex PCR; TCRdb's version includes in-frame clones alone and lacks a portion of them. The sample has roughly 2 million clones, just under 95% seen once. Source material: naive CD8+ T cells sorted from blood. These receptors all stem from a man between 18 and 35 years old in good health.

The chain recombines TRBV28 with TRBJ1-2, with D hard to call. From germline, CDR1 is MDHEN and CDR2 SYDVKM. V shed 6 bases and J shed 2 bases, with 10 bases lying between them. CDR3 length: 13 amino acids. In nucleotides, the CDR3 is TGTGCCAGCAGCCCTGCGCTAAACTATGGCTACACCTTC. Its translation: CASSPALNYGYTF.

The chain links TRBV7-8 to TRBJ2-2, with TRBD2 matching 10 bases. CDR1 is SGHVS and CDR2 is FQNEAQ in the germline V gene. The CDR3 is 18 amino acids. The V and J ends lost 2 bases and 5 bases, in that order; junction bases with no gene match: 11. DNA for the CDR3: TGTGCCAGCAGCTTACCCGCTAGCGGGAGTTTCTTAACCGGGGAGCTGTTTTTT. Its translation: CASSLPASGSFLTGELFF.

The chain employs TRBV4-1 and TRBJ1-1; D is uncertain. The germline V and J ends were trimmed by 0 bases and 3 bases, with 14 bases remaining between them. Germline CDR1 MGHRA, CDR2 YSYEKL. This CDR3 comprises 16 residues. The CDR3 coding sequence is TGCGCCAGCAGCCAAGAATTTGGCAGATCGGACACTGAAGCTTTCTTT. Translating gives CASSQEFGRSDTEAFF.

The CDR3 bases are TGTGCCAGCAGTGAAATGAATAGCGAGAGTAGGGGCGATGAGCAGTTCTTC. Translated, it gives CASSEMNSESRGDEQFF. This chain uses TRBV6-1 with TRBJ2-1, with D perhaps assigned TRBD1 or TRBD2 (5 bases each). V lost 2 bases to trimming and J lost 8 bases, with 22 bases between them. The CDR3 is 17 amino acids. Per the germline V gene, CDR1 is MNHNS and CDR2 is SASEGT.

This chain uses TRBV6-5 with TRBJ1-1; D ambiguous. Trimming removed 6 bases from V and 0 bases from J, with 8 bases in between. CDR3 length: 13 amino acids. In germline, CDR1 is MNHEY, CDR2 SVGAGI. Here the CDR3 DNA reads TGTGCCAGCAGCATAACAGTGAACACTGAAGCTTTCTTT. Translating it yields CASSITVNTEAFF.

The chain combines TRBV9 with TRBJ2-1; D may be TRBD2 (6 bases). This CDR3 region has 15 residues. V lost 2 bases, J lost 5 bases, and 14 bases lay in between. Germline V gene data show CDR1 as SGDLS and CDR2 as YYNGEE. The CDR3 region has the DNA TGTGCCAGCAGCGTGAGACTAGATACGGACAATGAGCAGTTCTTC. The encoded protein is CASSVRLDTDNEQFF.

The rearrangement links TRBV27 to TRBJ2-7, with TRBD1 identical over 7 bases. The V gene end was trimmed by 5 bases and the J gene end by 4 bases; junction bases not matched to a gene: 11. Looked up from germline, CDR1 is MNHEY and CDR2 is SMNVEV (reference sequence). CDR3 length: 15 amino acids. CDR3 sequence (DNA): TGTGCCAGCAGTCCTTCGTGGACAGGTTCTTACGAGCAGTACTTC. This translates into CASSPSWTGSYEQYF.

This clone was seen a few times. The chain recombines TRBV6-5 with TRBJ2-6; D gene uncertain. This CDR3 region has 15 residues. The germline gives CDR1 MNHEY, CDR2 SVGAGI. V shed 5 bases and J shed 2 bases, with 10 bases lying between them. CDR3 loop: CASSPHGAGANVLTF. CDR3 in DNA: TGTGCCAGCAGTCCCCATGGGGCTGGGGCCAACGTCCTGACTTTC.

Remarks on this clone: The same CDR3 also results from other DNA sequences found in this sample. This chain uses TRBV9 with TRBJ1-4; D gene ambiguous. V was shortened by 0 bases and J by 4 bases, with 7 bases between the two germline ends. Germline values: CDR1 SGDLS, CDR2 YYNGEE. The CDR3 has 14 residues. Here the CDR3 reads CASSVDGFNEKLFF. The CDR3 bases are TGTGCCAGCAGCGTAGACGGGTTTAATGAAAAACTGTTTTTT. Using reference TRBV9 and TRBJ1-4 for the parts outside the CDR3, the full variable domain is DSGVTQTPKHLITATGQRVTLRCSPRSGDLSVYWYQQSLDQGLQFLIQYYNGEERAKGNILERFSAQQFPDLHSELNLSSLELGDSALYFCASSVDGFNEKLFFGSGTQLSVL.

The table lists this clone with a count of one. V gene TRBV4-1 combines with J gene TRBJ2-1, with D possibly called TRBD1 or TRBD2 (5 bases each). The CDR3 extends over 12 amino acids. V was shortened by 6 bases and J by 6 bases, with 9 bases between the two germline ends. The germline V gene encodes CDR1 MGHRA and CDR2 YSYEKL. The CDR3 is CASSGTINEQFF. CDR3 DNA sequence: TGCGCCAGCAGTGGGACGATCAATGAGCAGTTCTTC.

This chain joins TRBV25-1 and TRBJ1-2, with 7 bases identical to TRBD1. The CDR3 sequence is 15 residues long. With 2 bases clipped from V and 0 bases from J, the junction kept 3 bases outside the gene matches. Looked up from germline, CDR1 is MGHDK and CDR2 is SYGVNS. In nucleotides, the CDR3 is TGTGCCAGCAGTGAACAGGGGGTCTCTAACTATGGCTACACCTTC. Translated: CASSEQGVSNYGYTF.

The chain links TRBV10-1 to TRBJ1-2; the match to TRBD1 covers 9 bases. Per the germline V gene, CDR1 is WNHNN and CDR2 is SYGVQD (reference sequence). This CDR3 is built from 16 residues. V lost 6 bases to trimming and J lost 3 bases; unmatched junction nucleotides: 11. The CDR3 loop is CASSPGTGSSDYGYTF. CDR3 DNA sequence: TGCGCCAGCAGCCCCGGGACAGGGTCTTCGGACTATGGCTACACCTTC.

This chain joins TRBV18 and TRBJ2-1, with D possibly matching TRBD2 (6 bases). The CDR3 covers 16 residues. Germline assignment: CDR1 KGHSH and CDR2 LQKENI. V lost 2 bases and J 0 bases, leaving 11 bases between the germline ends. The CDR3 DNA follows: TGTGCCAGCTCACCAGAATCCGGGAGCTCCTACAATGAGCAGTTCTTC. Protein: CASSPESGSSYNEQFF.

The genes are TRBV19 and TRBJ2-7; 9 positions agree with TRBD1. The CDR3 loop spans 16 amino acids. J was trimmed by 2 bases and V by 5 bases; bases with no gene match: 10. Germline values: CDR1 LNHDA, CDR2 SQIVND (reference sequence). In DNA form, the CDR3 reads TGTGCCAGTAGTCCTTCCCGGGACAGGGATCCCTACGAGCAGTACTTC. Its translation is CASSPSRDRDPYEQYF. Full variable domain (rest looked up from reference TRBV19 and TRBJ2-7): DGGITQSPKYLFRKEGQNVTLSCEQNLNHDAMYWYRQDPGQGLRLIYYSQIVNDFQKGDIAEGYSVSREKKESFPLTVTSAQKNPTAFYLCASSPSRDRDPYEQYFGPGTRLTVT.

This sequence joins TRBV4-1 and TRBJ2-5; TRBD1 or TRBD2 may be the D gene (6 bases each). V was shortened by 1 base and J by 2 bases, with 14 bases between the two germline ends. The CDR3 totals 16 residues. Germline CDR1 MGHRA, CDR2 YSYEKL. For the CDR3, the DNA is TGCGCCAGCAGCCAAGGACTAGGAGGGGGACAAGAGACCCAGTACTTC. This codes for CASSQGLGGGQETQYF.